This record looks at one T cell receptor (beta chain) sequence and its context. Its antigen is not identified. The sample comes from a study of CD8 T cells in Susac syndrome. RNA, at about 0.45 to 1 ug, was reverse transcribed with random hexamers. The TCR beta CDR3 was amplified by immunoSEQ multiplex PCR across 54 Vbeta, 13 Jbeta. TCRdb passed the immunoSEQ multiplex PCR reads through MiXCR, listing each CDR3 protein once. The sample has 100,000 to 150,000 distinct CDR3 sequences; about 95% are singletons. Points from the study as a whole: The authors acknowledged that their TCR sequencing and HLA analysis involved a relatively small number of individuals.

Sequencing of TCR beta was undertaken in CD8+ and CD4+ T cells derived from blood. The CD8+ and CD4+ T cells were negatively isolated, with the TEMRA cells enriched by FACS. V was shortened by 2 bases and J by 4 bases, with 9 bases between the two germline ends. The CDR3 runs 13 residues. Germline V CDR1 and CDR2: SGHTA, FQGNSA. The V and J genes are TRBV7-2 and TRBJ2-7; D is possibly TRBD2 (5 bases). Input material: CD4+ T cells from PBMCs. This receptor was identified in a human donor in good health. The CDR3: CASSLTGYYEQYF. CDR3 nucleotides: TGTGCCAGCAGCTTAACGGGGTATTACGAGCAGTACTTC.